Presented here are 14 T cell receptor beta chains from one specimen sequenced in a study of spatial heterogeneity in lung cancer (dated by TCRdb to the late 2010s). Study-wide conclusions, independent of this receptor: The tumor nonsynonymous mutation count correlated with the number of expanded intratumoral alpha and beta TCRs.

Library generation was performed with 5' RACE. Reads for this sample came from a NextSeq 500. TCRdb's own reprocessing of the public reads used fastp at Q25 and MiXCR and kept productive beta chains. CDR3 protein sequences are deduplicated, and each keeps its most common genes and DNA. This sample holds around 95,000 distinct CDR3 sequences; around 4.8% were observed only once. The ten top clones hold approximately 22% of the sample. Their cognate antigens are unknown. The sample's time point label, decoded: sample taken at primary tumor resection. The sequencing here drew on lung tumor tissue, taken at surgery. These receptors were collected from a male donor with early-stage non-small cell lung cancer.

The table lists this clonotype with many counts. V is TRBV7-6 and J is TRBJ1-1; 8 nucleotides match TRBD1. The CDR3 length is 13 residues. Germline trimming cut 1 base from V and 8 bases from J; bases unmatched to any gene: 3. Germline CDR1 SGHVS, CDR2 FNYEAQ. CDR3 protein: CASSLDTGGEAFF. The CDR3 coding sequence is TGTGCCAGCAGCTTAGACACAGGGGGGGAAGCTTTCTTT.

This clonotype was recorded at least ten times. The V call is TRBV10-3, the J call TRBJ1-5, with D unresolved. In germline, CDR1 is ENHRY, CDR2 SYGVKD. V was cut by 0 bases and J by 2 bases, with 8 bases left in between. The CDR3 totals 15 residues. CDR3 residues: CAISESREGNQPQHF. CDR3 nucleotide sequence: TGTGCCATCAGTGAGTCGCGGGAGGGCAATCAGCCCCAGCATTTT.

This clonotype was counted many times. V is TRBV5-1 and J is TRBJ2-7; no clear D gene. Trimming removed 0 bases at V and 10 bases at J, with 20 bases between. Germline-derived CDR1 and CDR2 are SGHRS and YFSETQ. This CDR3 spans 15 amino acids. The CDR3 loop is CASSLETGPRPRQYF. The CDR3 DNA follows: TGCGCCAGCAGCTTGGAGACCGGACCCAGACCCCGACAGTACTTC.

The rearrangement links TRBV20-1 to TRBJ2-1; 9 bases align to TRBD2. The ends lost 1 base at V and 1 base at J; junction bases unmatched: 5. The CDR3 length is 16 residues. Looked up from germline, CDR1 is DFQATT and CDR2 is SNEGSKA (reference sequence). This chain's CDR3 is CSARAPSGRSYNEQFF. Written as DNA, the CDR3 is TGCAGTGCTAGAGCCCCCAGCGGGAGGTCCTACAATGAGCAGTTCTTC.

V usage is TRBV2 and J usage is TRBJ1-2; D may be TRBD1 (5 bases). CDR1 and CDR2 from the germline V gene are SNHLY and FYNNEI. The V gene lost 3 bases and the J gene lost 4 bases, with 12 bases spanning the gap. The length of the CDR3 is 14 residues. The DNA of the CDR3 is TGTGCCAGCAGTGACTGGGACTTTATCTATGGCTACACCTTC. Protein: CASSDWDFIYGYTF. The variable domain in full, completed from reference TRBV2 and TRBJ1-2, reads EPEVTQTPSHQVTQMGQEVILRCVPISNHLYFYWYRQILGQKVEFLVSFYNNEISEKSEIFDDQFSVERPDGSNFTLKIRSTKLEDSAMYFCASSDWDFIYGYTFGSGTRLTVV.

This clonotype came up many times. V and J are TRBV28 and TRBJ2-7; the D is unclear. V lost 7 bases, J lost 2 bases, and 15 bases lay in between. Per the germline V gene, CDR1 is MDHEN and CDR2 is SYDVKM. The CDR3 length is 14 residues. The CDR3 reads CASIGDIGAYEQYF. CDR3 in DNA: TGTGCCAGCATCGGTGACATCGGAGCCTACGAGCAGTACTTC.

To note about this clonotype: A much larger clone differs by one base, so this may be a read error. The V and J genes are TRBV7-9 and TRBJ1-4, with 8 bases identical to TRBD1. From germline, CDR1 is SEHNR and CDR2 FQNEAQ (reference sequence). The CDR3 runs to 15 residues. J gave up 3 bases and V 5 bases, and 5 bases lay outside the gene matches. The CDR3 coding sequence is TGTGCCAGCAGCATAGGGACAGGTTCTAATGAAAAACTGTTTTTT. Protein sequence: CASSIGTGSNEKLFF.

In its sample, this clonotype was seen many times. The chain joins TRBV5-1 to TRBJ2-1; 12 positions agree with TRBD1. V was clipped by 6 bases and J by 8 bases; unmatched bases: 9. From germline, CDR1 is SGHRS and CDR2 YFSETQ. This CDR3 spans 15 amino acids. CDR3 protein: CASTLLGTGGDEQFF. Written as DNA, the CDR3 is TGCGCCAGCACCTTACTCGGGACAGGGGGCGATGAGCAGTTCTTC.

There are many counts of this clonotype. The V gene is TRBV2, the J gene TRBJ1-4; weak D call: TRBD1 (6 bases). The CDR3 runs 14 residues. Germline loops: CDR1 SNHLY, CDR2 FYNNEI. V was pared by 8 bases and J by 8 bases, with 18 bases between. This CDR3 reads CASRPGQRGEKLFF. In DNA form, the CDR3 reads TGTGCCAGCCGCCCCGGACAGCGTGGGGAAAAACTGTTTTTT.

This clonotype was observed a few times. The chain has TRBV11-2 and TRBJ1-1, with D perhaps matching TRBD1 (6 bases). The germline CDR1 and CDR2 sequences are SGHAT and FQNNGV. V lost 2 bases and J lost 4, with 11 bases in between. The CDR3 runs to 14 residues. The CDR3 loop reads CASSLTQGTTEAFF. In nucleotides, the CDR3 is TGTGCCAGCAGCTTAACTCAGGGGACCACTGAAGCTTTCTTT.

This clonotype was counted a few times. This chain uses TRBV12-3 or TRBV12-4 with TRBJ2-7, with D perhaps assigned TRBD1 or TRBD2 (5 bases each). The V gene lost 5 bases and the J gene lost 5 bases, with 13 bases spanning the gap. The length of the CDR3 is 13 residues. The CDR3 DNA sequence: TGTGCCAGCAGTCCCTGGGACGGGGACGAGCAGTACTTC. It translates to CASSPWDGDEQYF.

The table lists this clonotype with many counts. The chain has TRBV6-5 and TRBJ2-7, with 7 bases matching TRBD2. This CDR3 contains 13 residues. After removal of 0 bases from V and 5 bases from J, the junction contained 1 base not matched to a gene. Germline loops: CDR1 MNHEY, CDR2 SVGAGI. CDR3: CASSYSTSHEQYF. As DNA, the CDR3 is TGTGCCAGCAGTTACTCGACTAGCCACGAGCAGTACTTC.

This clonotype was found many times. The gene calls are TRBV7-9 and TRBJ2-3; no reliable D call. The germline V gene has CDR1 SEHNR and CDR2 FQNEAQ (reference sequence). Trimming pared 1 base from V and 10 bases from J, leaving 12 bases between. The CDR3 is 13 residues long. The CDR3 region is CASSLGVHQAQYF. Here the CDR3 DNA reads TGTGCCAGCAGCTTAGGGGTCCACCAAGCGCAGTATTTT.

This clonotype was counted ten times or more. As DNA, the CDR3 is TGCAGTGCTGGCGGAGGTAGCGGGGACCCCTACGAGCAGTACTTC. This sequence encodes CSAGGGSGDPYEQYF. The V call is TRBV20-1, the J call TRBJ2-7; 8 nucleotides align to TRBD2. Germline-derived CDR1 and CDR2 are DFQATT and SNEGSKA (reference sequence). V trimming: 5 bases; J trimming: 2 bases; junction bases outside the gene matches: 11. This CDR3 comprises 15 residues.